These 8 T cell receptor beta chains were sequenced from one sample in a study of cytomegalovirus exposure and HLA in healthy donors. The PCR contained 60 Vbeta and 13 Jbeta primers. TCRdb's table, derived via immunoSEQ multiplex PCR, lists solely in-frame clones and lacks some. The sample holds about 140,000 clones, approximately 65% seen once. The sequencing sample was made of PBMCs. The receptor source for this set is a woman aged 55-69 years in good health and CMV-seronegative.

This CDR3 reads CASSLQGNPKNIQYF. The CDR3 DNA reads as TGTGCCAGCAGCTTACAGGGGAATCCCAAAAACATTCAGTACTTC. The V call is TRBV11-2, the J call TRBJ2-4, with D tentatively TRBD1 (6 bases). The CDR3 has 15 amino acids. With 2 bases removed from V and 2 bases from J, the gap between germline ends came to 10 bases. Germline V gives CDR1 SGHAT, CDR2 FQNNGV.

This chain joins TRBV29-1 and TRBJ2-2; maybe TRBD1 (6 bases). The CDR3 covers 16 residues. Germline CDR1 and CDR2: SQVTM and ANQGSEA. V lost 7 bases, J lost 3 bases, and 21 bases lay in between. The DNA of the CDR3 is TGCAGCGCCCCGGTCTCCCAGGGGACATACACCGGGGAGCTGTTTTTT. It translates to CSAPVSQGTYTGELFF.

The V gene is TRBV10-1, the J gene TRBJ1-1; no clear D gene. Germline values: CDR1 WNHNN, CDR2 SYGVQD (reference sequence). Trimming pared 11 bases from V and 4 bases from J, leaving 17 bases between. There are 13 residues in the CDR3. As DNA, the CDR3 is TGCGCCCCGCGGATCAGTTGCCGCACTGAAGCTTTCTTT. Translating gives CAPRISCRTEAFF.

On this clone: Sequence at one end of the junction differs from germline and may be a read error. The chain couples TRBV19 to TRBJ2-5; the match to TRBD1 covers 7 bases. Per germline, CDR1 LNHDA and CDR2 SQIVND (reference sequence). The CDR3 contains 14 residues. For the CDR3, the DNA is TGTGCCAGTAGTATTGGGCAGGGGGAAGATACCCAGTACTTC. Translated, it gives CASSIGQGEDTQYF.

The chain's CDR3 is CASSLGRVALNEQFF. CDR3 in DNA: TGCGCCAGCAGCTTGGGGCGGGTAGCCCTGAATGAGCAGTTCTTC. The rearrangement uses TRBV5-1 and TRBJ2-1; tentative D call: TRBD2 (5 bases). The ends were cut back, 0 bases at V and 7 bases at J, with 14 bases in the middle. This CDR3 contains 15 residues. Germline CDR1 SGHRS, CDR2 YFSETQ.

DNA of the CDR3: TGTGCCAGCAGCCAAGTATCCGGGACAGGGAAAGAGACCCAGTACTTC. Translating gives CASSQVSGTGKETQYF. The chain carries TRBV16 and TRBJ2-5; 9 bases match TRBD1. V was pared by 2 bases and J by 3 bases, with 7 bases of the junction left unmatched. Germline lookup yields CDR1 KGHSY and CDR2 FQNENV. This CDR3 has 16 amino acids.

Remarks on this clone: One end of the junction fails to match germline, which may point to a read error. J is TRBJ2-6 and V is TRBV10-3; TRBD2 is a possible D gene (6 bases). CDR3 size: 15 residues. CDR1 and CDR2 (germline): ENHRY, SYGVKD. The CDR3 nucleotides are TGTGCCACGGGGACTTTCAGCTCTGGGGCCAGCGTCCTGACTTTC. It encodes CATGTFSSGASVLTF.

This clone was seen only a few times. The chain links TRBV19 to TRBJ1-1, with a tentative D call TRBD1 (6 bases). CDR3 length equals 16 residues. Germline CDR1 and CDR2: LNHDA and SQIVND (reference sequence). The V gene lost 3 bases and the J gene lost 9 bases, with 23 bases spanning the gap. Here the CDR3 reads CASSMSGPGTMGQAFF. In nucleotides, the CDR3 is TGTGCCAGTAGTATGTCCGGACCCGGGACAATGGGGCAAGCTTTCTTT. Variable domain in full (rest from reference TRBV19 and TRBJ1-1): DGGITQSPKYLFRKEGQNVTLSCEQNLNHDAMYWYRQDPGQGLRLIYYSQIVNDFQKGDIAEGYSVSREKKESFPLTVTSAQKNPTAFYLCASSMSGPGTMGQAFFGQGTRLTVV.